These 27 T cell receptor beta chains were all obtained from the same sample, sequenced in a study of blood T cell repertoires in COVID-19. Sequencing was performed with immunoSEQ multiplex PCR; in TCRdb, only in-frame clones are kept and a portion is missing. The profile covers more than 65,000 clones, with approximately 82% appearing a single time and about 20% taken by the ten largest. The sample consisted of peripheral blood. Every receptor here comes from a woman between 45 and 60 years old with acute or convalescent COVID-19.

This clone showed up just once. The rearrangement joins TRBV6-2 or TRBV6-3 to TRBJ2-1; no clear D gene. The CDR3 runs 14 residues. The germline CDR1 and CDR2 sequences are MNHEY and SVGEGT. Deletions cut 0 bases from V and 2 bases from J, with 5 bases between. CDR3 nucleotides: TGTGCCAGCAGTTACTCTGGCCCCTACAATGAGCAGTTCTTC. Residues: CASSYSGPYNEQFF.

The rearrangement uses TRBV13 and TRBJ2-2, with 10 bases that match TRBD2. The CDR3 is 17 residues long. With V trimmed by 3 bases and J by 6 bases, 10 bases remained unmatched. Germline CDR1 and CDR2: PRHDT and FYEKMQ (reference sequence). For the CDR3, the DNA is TGTGCCAGCAGCTTCGGGTCACAGCGGGGGGGCCCCGGGGAGCTGTTTTTT. Translating gives CASSFGSQRGGPGELFF.

This sequence joins TRBV18 and TRBJ2-1, with 7 bases that match TRBD2. Per germline, CDR1 KGHSH and CDR2 LQKENI. Trimming at V came to 3 bases and at J to 9 bases, leaving 8 bases not matched to a gene. CDR3 size: 14 residues. CDR3 loop: CASSPQSGAIEQFF. CDR3 bases: TGTGCCAGCTCACCTCAGAGCGGGGCAATTGAGCAGTTCTTC.

This sequence joins TRBV12-3 or TRBV12-4 and TRBJ1-6; 9 nucleotides line up with TRBD1. The CDR3 length is 13 residues. The junction had 7 bases not matched to a gene; V was cut back by 5 bases and J by 14 bases. The CDR3 sequence: CASSLGQGFTLHF. CDR3 nucleotides: TGTGCCAGCAGTCTCGGACAGGGGTTTACCCTCCACTTT.

The rearrangement links TRBV29-1 to TRBJ1-1; TRBD1 matches at 8 bases. This CDR3 has 13 amino acids. Trimming took 8 bases from V and 0 from J; bases not matched to a gene: 5. Germline-derived CDR1 and CDR2 are SQVTM and ANQGSEA. CDR3 protein: CSSRTGLNTEAFF. The CDR3 nucleotides read TGCAGCTCCAGGACAGGGTTGAACACTGAAGCTTTCTTT.

The V and J genes are TRBV5-1 and TRBJ1-2; D gene ambiguous. The CDR3 contains 16 residues. Germline V CDR1 and CDR2: SGHRS, YFSETQ. V lost 0 bases to trimming and J lost 2 bases, with 14 bases between them. The CDR3 DNA is TGCGCCAGCAGCTTGGTGGCGGGGTTTTCGAACTATGGCTACACCTTC. It encodes CASSLVAGFSNYGYTF.

V gene TRBV28 combines with J gene TRBJ2-7; TRBD2 matches at 14 bases. The V gene end was trimmed by 7 bases and the J gene end by 0 bases; junction bases not matched to a gene: 11. There are 18 residues in the CDR3. From germline, CDR1 is MDHEN and CDR2 SYDVKM. The CDR3 nucleotides read TGTGCCAGCATAGGTGGACTAGCGGGAGGATTGAGCTCCTACGAGCAGTACTTC. Translating it yields CASIGGLAGGLSSYEQYF.

The CDR3 region has the DNA TGTGCCAGCAGCCAACGGACATTTACTGAAGCTTTCTTT. Translating it yields CASSQRTFTEAFF. V is TRBV3-1 (or the pseudogene TRBV3-2) and J is TRBJ1-1; TRBD1 is a possible D gene (5 bases). The CDR3 spans 13 residues. Trimming cost V 2 bases and J 5 bases, with 9 bases left between them. Germline V gene sequence: CDR1 LGHDT, CDR2 YNNKEL (reference sequence).

The genes are TRBV2 and TRBJ2-3; TRBD2 matches 9 bases. This CDR3 spans 16 amino acids. Germline V gene data show CDR1 as SNHLY and CDR2 as FYNNEI. V shed 7 bases and J 1 base; nucleotides not matched to a gene: 9. The CDR3 coding sequence is TGTGCCAGCACGCCGGACGGCGGGAGGGGCACAGATACGCAGTATTTT. Amino acids: CASTPDGGRGTDTQYF.

The J gene is TRBJ1-2, the V gene TRBV3-1 (or the pseudogene TRBV3-2), with D uncertain. Trimming took 4 bases from V and 8 from J, leaving 14 bases between them. The CDR3 length is 13 residues. Germline CDR1 is LGHDT and CDR2 is YNNKEL (reference sequence). The CDR3 nucleotides read TGTGCCAGCAGCCCGGAGGCCCAAAGGGGCTACACCTTC. It codes for CASSPEAQRGYTF.

The chain is built from TRBV12-3 or TRBV12-4 and TRBJ1-1; D ambiguous. The V and J ends lost 7 bases and 7 bases respectively, with 13 bases between them. This CDR3 contains 12 residues. CDR3 sequence (DNA): TGTGCCAGCACCTTATCGGGTCATGAAGCTTTCTTT. This codes for CASTLSGHEAFF.

In this sample, this clone turned up once. The rearrangement joins TRBV5-6 to TRBJ1-1; 8 bases agree with TRBD1. V gave up 4 bases and J gave up 4 bases; unmatched junction bases: 15. The CDR3 has 17 residues. CDR1 is SGHDT, CDR2 YYEEEE, per germline. Written as DNA, the CDR3 is TGTGCCAGCAGCATCCTCACTCGCAGGGGGCGGTCCACTGAAGCTTTCTTT. It is translated as CASSILTRRGRSTEAFF.

The chain is built from TRBV4-1 and TRBJ2-2, with D possibly matching TRBD2 (6 bases). Germline-derived CDR1 and CDR2 are MGHRA and YSYEKL. V was cut by 1 base and J by 0 bases, with 18 bases left in between. CDR3 length equals 19 residues. As DNA, the CDR3 is TGCGCCAGCAGCCAAGCGCGCGGGCAACGGGGGACGAACACCGGGGAGCTGTTTTTT. Its protein product is CASSQARGQRGTNTGELFF.

Here the CDR3 reads CASSYDSVQPQHF. CDR3 nucleotides: TGTGCCAGCAGTTACGATAGTGTTCAGCCCCAGCATTTT. The rearrangement uses TRBV6-5 and TRBJ1-5; D is ambiguous. Germline assignment: CDR1 MNHEY and CDR2 SVGAGI. The V end was cut by 2 bases, the J end by 6 bases, with 8 bases between. There are 13 residues in the CDR3.

This rearrangement joins TRBV19 to TRBJ2-1, with 7 bases aligning to TRBD2. Germline-derived CDR1 and CDR2 are LNHDA and SQIVND (reference sequence). This CDR3 has 14 residues. J was trimmed by 8 bases and V by 3 bases; bases with no gene match: 7. The CDR3 reads CASSMAGEVDEQFF. DNA for the CDR3: TGTGCCAGTAGTATGGCGGGAGAAGTCGATGAGCAGTTCTTC.

In the case of this clone: A read error may produce the germline difference seen at one junction end. This chain connects TRBV6-5 to TRBJ2-7, with 8 nucleotides matching TRBD1. This CDR3 has 14 amino acids. Looked up from germline, CDR1 is MNHEY and CDR2 is SVGAGI. The CDR3 region has the DNA TGTGCCAGCACCCGGACAGGGCCTTCCTCCGAGCAGTACTTC. Protein sequence: CASTRTGPSSEQYF.

The gene calls are TRBV2 and TRBJ2-7; TRBD1 agrees at 8 bases. With V trimmed by 6 bases and J by 2 bases, 3 bases remained unmatched. Germline CDR1 reads SNHLY; CDR2 reads FYNNEI. This CDR3 comprises 13 residues. The CDR3: CASRGQVPYEQYF. In DNA, the CDR3 is TGTGCCAGCAGGGGACAGGTACCCTACGAGCAGTACTTC.

The chain joins TRBV18 to TRBJ2-6; D unclear. The CDR3 runs 15 residues. Germline V gene sequence: CDR1 KGHSH, CDR2 LQKENI. Trimming removed 0 bases from V and 2 bases from J, with 5 bases in between. CDR3 residues: CASSPPETGANVLTF. The CDR3 nucleotides read TGTGCCAGCTCACCACCGGAGACTGGGGCCAACGTCCTGACTTTC. The full variable domain, with the rest looked up from reference TRBV18 and TRBJ2-6, is NAGVMQNPRHLVRRRGQEARLRCSPMKGHSHVYWYRQLPEEGLKFMVYLQKENIIDESGMPKERFSAEFPKEGPSILRIQQVVRGDSAAYFCASSPPETGANVLTFGAGSRLTVL.

V usage is TRBV4-1 and J usage is TRBJ1-5; D perhaps matches TRBD1 (6 bases). V was cut by 5 bases and J by 4 bases, with 12 bases left in between. The CDR3 covers 14 residues. Germline lookup yields CDR1 MGHRA and CDR2 YSYEKL. Here the CDR3 reads CASSSVGQNQPQHF. The CDR3 DNA reads TGCGCCAGCAGCTCAGTTGGACAGAATCAGCCCCAGCATTTT.

The rearrangement joins TRBV28 to TRBJ1-4, with 7 bases identical to TRBD1. Per germline, CDR1 MDHEN and CDR2 SYDVKM. The CDR3 spans 15 residues. J gave up 8 bases and V 5 bases, and 11 bases lay outside the gene matches. The CDR3 loop is CASSAQTGLIEKLFF. CDR3 DNA sequence: TGTGCCAGCAGTGCCCAGACAGGGCTAATCGAAAAACTGTTTTTT. The whole variable domain, remainder taken from reference TRBV28 and TRBJ1-4, is DVKVTQSSRYLVKRTGEKVFLECVQDMDHENMFWYRQDPGLGLRLIYFSYDVKMKEKGDIPEGYSVSREKKERFSLILESASTNQTSMYLCASSAQTGLIEKLFFGSGTQLSVL.

The chain's CDR3 is CASSKKSGTGELFF. The CDR3, as DNA: TGTGCCAGCAGCAAGAAGAGTGGTACCGGGGAGCTGTTTTTT. The V gene is TRBV7-2, the J gene TRBJ2-2; D ambiguous. The V gene's germline CDR1 is SGHTA and CDR2 FQGNSA. V gave up 5 bases and J gave up 5 bases, with 12 bases separating them. The CDR3 has 14 residues.

The V and J genes are TRBV2 and TRBJ2-5, with 10 bases fitting TRBD2. The germline V gene encodes CDR1 SNHLY and CDR2 FYNNEI. This CDR3 contains 18 residues. Germline trimming cut 5 bases from V and 4 bases from J; bases unmatched to any gene: 16. In nucleotides, the CDR3 is TGTGCCAGCAGTTTTGACTCTAGCGGGGGCGCCGGACCAGAGACCCAGTACTTC. It specifies CASSFDSSGGAGPETQYF.

This chain links TRBV12-3 or TRBV12-4 with TRBJ2-7; tentatively, D is TRBD1 (6 bases). Between the trimmed V and J ends, which lost 6 bases and 2 bases, there was a span of 11 bases. The CDR3 extends over 13 amino acids. The CDR3 spells CASSRDTPYEQYF. DNA of the CDR3: TGTGCCAGCAGCCGGGACACGCCCTACGAGCAGTACTTC.

The chain is built from TRBV5-1 and TRBJ2-7, with a possible D match to TRBD1 (5 bases). The V end was cut by 2 bases, the J end by 6 bases, with 15 bases between. The CDR3 runs 14 residues. Germline assignment: CDR1 SGHRS and CDR2 YFSETQ. CDR3 loop: CASSFEDIATEQYF. CDR3 DNA sequence: TGCGCCAGCAGCTTTGAGGACATAGCCACCGAGCAGTACTTC.

This sequence joins TRBV3-1 (or the pseudogene TRBV3-2) and TRBJ1-3; D is undetermined. The CDR3 spans 16 residues. Trimming cost V 1 base and J 0 bases, with 10 bases left between them. CDR1 LGHDT and CDR2 YNNKEL come from the germline V gene (reference sequence). Written as DNA, the CDR3 is TGTGCCAGCAGCCAAGGAACAACCTTCTCTGGAAACACCATATATTTT. Protein product: CASSQGTTFSGNTIYF.

The chain joins TRBV29-1 to TRBJ1-6; D gene ambiguous. Germline CDR1 and CDR2: SQVTM and ANQGSEA. The CDR3 contains 13 residues. V was cut by 4 bases and J by 9 bases, with 13 bases left in between. CDR3 sequence (DNA): TGCAGCGTTGTGGAGGGATTCGGTTCACCCCTCCACTTT. Translated, it gives CSVVEGFGSPLHF.

This chain joins TRBV28 and TRBJ2-7; TRBD2 matches at 10 bases. The V and J ends lost 10 bases and 2 bases, in that order; junction bases with no gene match: 5. Germline V gene data show CDR1 as MDHEN and CDR2 as SYDVKM. The CDR3 has 13 amino acids. In DNA form, the CDR3 reads TGTGCCACCTCAGCGGGAGGGCCCTACGAGCAGTACTTC. It encodes CATSAGGPYEQYF.